The clone carrying this T cell receptor (beta chain) appeared a single time. This specimen belongs to a study of T cell changes during pregnancy in multiple sclerosis. The assay was immunoSEQ multiplex PCR, and TCRdb's table has in-frame clones only and misses some. The table shows some 80,000 clones, with over 80% occurring only once. This CDR3 contains 14 residues. Germline assignment: CDR1 MRHNA and CDR2 SNTAGT. Trimming took off 4 bases at V and 0 bases at J, with 6 bases between the two ends. This chain connects TRBV6-4 to TRBJ2-2; the D is unclear. The TCR originated in a female donor with multiple sclerosis, enrolled in a pregnancy study. Material: peripheral blood, obtained in the first trimester of pregnancy. DNA for the CDR3: TGTGCCAGCAGTGTCGAGGCGAACACCGGGGAGCTGTTTTTT. Protein sequence: CASSVEANTGELFF.